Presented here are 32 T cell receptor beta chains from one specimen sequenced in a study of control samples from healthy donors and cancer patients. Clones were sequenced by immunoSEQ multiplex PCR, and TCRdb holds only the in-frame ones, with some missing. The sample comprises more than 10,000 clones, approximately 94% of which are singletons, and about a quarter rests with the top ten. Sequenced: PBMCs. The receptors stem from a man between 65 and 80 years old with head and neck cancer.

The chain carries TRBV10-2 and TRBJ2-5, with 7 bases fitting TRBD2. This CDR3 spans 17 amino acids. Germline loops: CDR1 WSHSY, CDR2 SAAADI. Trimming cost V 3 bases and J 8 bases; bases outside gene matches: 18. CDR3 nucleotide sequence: TGCGCCAGCAGTGACCTAGCGGTCACTCCGGGTTTAATAACCCAGTACTTC. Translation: CASSDLAVTPGLITQYF.

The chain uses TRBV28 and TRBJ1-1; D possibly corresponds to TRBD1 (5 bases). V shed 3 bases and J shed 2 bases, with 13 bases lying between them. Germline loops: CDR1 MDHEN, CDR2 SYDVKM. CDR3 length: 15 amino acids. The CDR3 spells CASSFLTALNTEAFF. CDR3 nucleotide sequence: TGTGCCAGCAGTTTTTTGACAGCCCTAAACACTGAAGCTTTCTTT.

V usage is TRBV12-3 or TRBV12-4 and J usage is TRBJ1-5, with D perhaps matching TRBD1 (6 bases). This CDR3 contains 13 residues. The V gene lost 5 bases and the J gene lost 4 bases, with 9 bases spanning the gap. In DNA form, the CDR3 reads TGTGCCAGCAGTCGGAGGGGGAATCAGCCCCAGCATTTT. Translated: CASSRRGNQPQHF.

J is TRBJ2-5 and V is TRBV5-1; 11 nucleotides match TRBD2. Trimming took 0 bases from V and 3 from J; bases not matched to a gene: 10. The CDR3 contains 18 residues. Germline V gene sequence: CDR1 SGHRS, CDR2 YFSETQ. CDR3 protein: CASSLGLAGGSGEETQYF. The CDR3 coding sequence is TGCGCCAGCAGCTTGGGGCTAGCGGGAGGATCAGGGGAAGAGACCCAGTACTTC. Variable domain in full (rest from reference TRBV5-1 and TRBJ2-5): KAGVTQTPRYLIKTRGQQVTLSCSPISGHRSVSWYQQTPGQGLQFLFEYFSETQRNKGNFPGRFSGRQFSNSRSEMNVSTLELGDSALYLCASSLGLAGGSGEETQYFGPGTRLLVL.

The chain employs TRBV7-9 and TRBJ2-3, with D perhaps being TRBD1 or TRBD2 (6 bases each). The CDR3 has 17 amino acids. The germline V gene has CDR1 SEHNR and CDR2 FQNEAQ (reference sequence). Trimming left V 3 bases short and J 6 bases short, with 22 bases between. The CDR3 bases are TGTGCCAGCAGCTTCCTCAGGGGAGGAGGGTCCACGGATACGCAGTATTTT. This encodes CASSFLRGGGSTDTQYF.

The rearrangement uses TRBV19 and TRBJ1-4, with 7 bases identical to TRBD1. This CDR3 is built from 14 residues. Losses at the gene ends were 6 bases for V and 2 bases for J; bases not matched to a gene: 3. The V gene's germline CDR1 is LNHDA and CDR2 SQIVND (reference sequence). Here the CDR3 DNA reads TGTGCCAGTAGCCTACAGGGGACTAATGAAAAACTGTTTTTT. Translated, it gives CASSLQGTNEKLFF.

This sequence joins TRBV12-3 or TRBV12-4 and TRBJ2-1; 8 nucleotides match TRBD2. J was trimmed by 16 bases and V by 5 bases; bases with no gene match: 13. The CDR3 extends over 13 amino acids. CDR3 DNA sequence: TGTGCCAGCAGTCCCCTGCTAGCGGGCATCGCATTCTTC. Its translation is CASSPLLAGIAFF.

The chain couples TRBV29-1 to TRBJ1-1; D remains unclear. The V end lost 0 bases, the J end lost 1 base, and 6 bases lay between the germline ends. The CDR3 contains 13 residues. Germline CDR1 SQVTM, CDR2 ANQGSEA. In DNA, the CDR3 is TGCAGCGTTGAAGAACAGAGGAACACTGAAGCTTTCTTT. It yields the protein CSVEEQRNTEAFF.

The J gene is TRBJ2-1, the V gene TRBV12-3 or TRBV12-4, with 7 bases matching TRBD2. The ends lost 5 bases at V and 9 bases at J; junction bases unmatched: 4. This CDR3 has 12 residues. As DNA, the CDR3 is TGTGCCAGCAGTGGACTAGTGGTTGAGCAGTTCTTC. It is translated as CASSGLVVEQFF.

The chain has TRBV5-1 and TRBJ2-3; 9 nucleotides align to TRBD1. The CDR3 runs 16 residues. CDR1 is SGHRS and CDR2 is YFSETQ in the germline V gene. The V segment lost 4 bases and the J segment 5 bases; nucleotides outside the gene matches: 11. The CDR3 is CASSPDTGGLVDTQYF. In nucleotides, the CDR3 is TGCGCCAGCAGCCCGGATACAGGGGGCCTCGTAGATACGCAGTATTTT. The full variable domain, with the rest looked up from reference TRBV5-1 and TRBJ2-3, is KAGVTQTPRYLIKTRGQQVTLSCSPISGHRSVSWYQQTPGQGLQFLFEYFSETQRNKGNFPGRFSGRQFSNSRSEMNVSTLELGDSALYLCASSPDTGGLVDTQYFGPGTRLTVL.

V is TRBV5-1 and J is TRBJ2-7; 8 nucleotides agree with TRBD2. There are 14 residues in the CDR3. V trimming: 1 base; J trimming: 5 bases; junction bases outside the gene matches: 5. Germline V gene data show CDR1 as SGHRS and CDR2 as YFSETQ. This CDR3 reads CASSLFSGDDEQYF. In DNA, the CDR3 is TGCGCCAGCAGCTTGTTTAGCGGGGATGACGAGCAGTACTTC.

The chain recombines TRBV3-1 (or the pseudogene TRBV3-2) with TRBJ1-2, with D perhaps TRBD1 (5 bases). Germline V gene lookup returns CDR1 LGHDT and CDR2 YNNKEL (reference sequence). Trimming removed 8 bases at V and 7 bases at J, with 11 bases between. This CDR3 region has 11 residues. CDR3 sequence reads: CASGGEGGYTF. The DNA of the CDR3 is TGTGCCAGCGGGGGGGAAGGTGGCTACACCTTC.

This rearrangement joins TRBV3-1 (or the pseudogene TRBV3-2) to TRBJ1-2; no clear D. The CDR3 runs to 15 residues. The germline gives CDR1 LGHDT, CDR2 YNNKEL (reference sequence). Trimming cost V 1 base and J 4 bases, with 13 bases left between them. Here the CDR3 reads CASSQVSQAGYGYTF. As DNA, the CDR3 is TGTGCCAGCAGCCAAGTAAGCCAAGCCGGCTATGGCTACACCTTC.

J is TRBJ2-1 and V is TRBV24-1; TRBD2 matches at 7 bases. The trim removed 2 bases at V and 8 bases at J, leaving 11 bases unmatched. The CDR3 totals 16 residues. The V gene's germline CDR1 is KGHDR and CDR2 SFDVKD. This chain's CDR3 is CATSDSDRSGRDEQFF. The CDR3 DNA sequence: TGTGCCACCAGTGATTCCGACCGGTCGGGGAGGGATGAGCAGTTCTTC.

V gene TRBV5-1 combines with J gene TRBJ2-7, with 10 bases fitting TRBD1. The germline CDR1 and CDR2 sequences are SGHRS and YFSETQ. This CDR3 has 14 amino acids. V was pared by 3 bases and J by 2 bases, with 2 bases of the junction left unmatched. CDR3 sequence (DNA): TGCGCCAGCAGCTACGGACAGGGGGCCTACGAGCAGTACTTC. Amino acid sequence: CASSYGQGAYEQYF.

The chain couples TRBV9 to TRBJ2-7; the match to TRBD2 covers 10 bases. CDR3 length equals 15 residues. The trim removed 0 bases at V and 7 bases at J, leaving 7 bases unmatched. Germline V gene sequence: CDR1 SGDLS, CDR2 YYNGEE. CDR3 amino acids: CASSVGASGSSEQYF. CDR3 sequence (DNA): TGTGCCAGCAGCGTAGGCGCTAGCGGGAGTAGTGAGCAGTACTTC.

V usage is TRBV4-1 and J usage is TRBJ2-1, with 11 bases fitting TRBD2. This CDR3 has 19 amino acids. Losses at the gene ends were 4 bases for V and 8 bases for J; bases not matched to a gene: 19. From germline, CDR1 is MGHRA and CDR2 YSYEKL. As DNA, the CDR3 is TGCGCCAGCAGCCCTCACCTCACTAGCGGGAGAGGGCTCTCTCATGAGCAGTTCTTC. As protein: CASSPHLTSGRGLSHEQFF.

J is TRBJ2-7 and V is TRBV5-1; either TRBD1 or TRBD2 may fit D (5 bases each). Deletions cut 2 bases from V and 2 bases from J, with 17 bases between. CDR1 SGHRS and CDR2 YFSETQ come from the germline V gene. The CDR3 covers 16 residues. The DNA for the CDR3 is TGCGCCAGCAGCTTCGACCCGGGACGGAGCCCCTACGAGCAGTACTTC. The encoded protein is CASSFDPGRSPYEQYF.

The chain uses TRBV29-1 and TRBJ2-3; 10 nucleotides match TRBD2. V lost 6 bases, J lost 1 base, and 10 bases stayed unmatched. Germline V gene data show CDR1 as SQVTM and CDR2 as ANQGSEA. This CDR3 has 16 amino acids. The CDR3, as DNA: TGCAGCGTCCAAGGACTAGCGGAGACCGGCACAGATACGCAGTATTTT. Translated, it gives CSVQGLAETGTDTQYF.

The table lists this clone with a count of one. The chain's CDR3 is CASRVPGTFTGELFF. CDR3 nucleotide sequence: TGTGCCAGCAGGGTTCCGGGAACCTTCACCGGGGAGCTGTTTTTT. The chain joins TRBV2 to TRBJ2-2; D is possibly TRBD2 (5 bases). V was pared by 6 bases and J by 4 bases, with 15 bases between. The CDR3 loop spans 15 amino acids. Germline V gene data show CDR1 as SNHLY and CDR2 as FYNNEI. The full variable domain, completed using reference TRBV2 and TRBJ2-2, is EPEVTQTPSHQVTQMGQEVILRCVPISNHLYFYWYRQILGQKVEFLVSFYNNEISEKSEIFDDQFSVERPDGSNFTLKIRSTKLEDSAMYFCASRVPGTFTGELFFGEGSRLTVL.

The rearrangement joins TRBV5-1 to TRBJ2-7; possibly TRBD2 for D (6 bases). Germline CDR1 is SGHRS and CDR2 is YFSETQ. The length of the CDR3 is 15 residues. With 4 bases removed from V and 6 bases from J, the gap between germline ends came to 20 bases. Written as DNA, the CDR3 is TGCGCCAGCAGCCCCACTAGGGGAGGCATTGGCGAGCAGTACTTC. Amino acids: CASSPTRGGIGEQYF.

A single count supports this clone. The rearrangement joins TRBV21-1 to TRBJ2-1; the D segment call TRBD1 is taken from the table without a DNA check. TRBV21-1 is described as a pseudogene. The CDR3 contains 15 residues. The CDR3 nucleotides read TGTGCCAGTTCCACCCGGGACAGGGTTTACAATGAGCAGTTCTTC. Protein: CASSTRDRVYNEQFF.

The CDR3 region is CASSQVSGRGQTQYF. The CDR3 DNA reads as TGTGCCAGCAGCCAAGTTTCGGGACGTGGGCAGACCCAGTACTTC. V gene TRBV3-1 (or the pseudogene TRBV3-2) combines with J gene TRBJ2-5; D may match TRBD1 or TRBD2 (5 bases each). Germline V gives CDR1 LGHDT, CDR2 YNNKEL (reference sequence). Between the trimmed V and J ends, which lost 1 base and 6 bases, there was a span of 15 bases. The CDR3 totals 15 residues.

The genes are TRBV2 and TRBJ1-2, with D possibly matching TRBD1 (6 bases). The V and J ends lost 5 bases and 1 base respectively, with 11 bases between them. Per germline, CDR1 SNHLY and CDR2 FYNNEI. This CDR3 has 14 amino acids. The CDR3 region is CASSLDRGNYGYTF. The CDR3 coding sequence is TGTGCCAGCAGTCTGGACAGAGGTAACTATGGCTACACCTTC.

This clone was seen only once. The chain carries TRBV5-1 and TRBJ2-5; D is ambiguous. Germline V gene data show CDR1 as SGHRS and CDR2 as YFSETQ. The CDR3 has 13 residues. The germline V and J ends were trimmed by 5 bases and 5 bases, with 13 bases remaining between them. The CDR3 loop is CASRNGYSETQYF. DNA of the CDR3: TGCGCCAGCAGAAACGGTTATTCGGAGACCCAGTACTTC.

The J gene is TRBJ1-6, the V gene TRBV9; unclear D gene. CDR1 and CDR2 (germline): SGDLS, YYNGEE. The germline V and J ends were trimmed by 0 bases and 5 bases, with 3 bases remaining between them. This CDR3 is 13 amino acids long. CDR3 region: CASSVGNNSPLHF. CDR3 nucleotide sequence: TGTGCCAGCAGCGTAGGGAATAATTCACCCCTCCACTTT.

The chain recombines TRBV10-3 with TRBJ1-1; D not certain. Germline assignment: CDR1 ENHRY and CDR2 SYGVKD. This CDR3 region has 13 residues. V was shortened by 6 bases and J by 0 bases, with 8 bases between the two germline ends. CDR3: CAIRAGLNTEAFF. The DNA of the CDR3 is TGTGCCATCAGAGCAGGCTTGAACACTGAAGCTTTCTTT.

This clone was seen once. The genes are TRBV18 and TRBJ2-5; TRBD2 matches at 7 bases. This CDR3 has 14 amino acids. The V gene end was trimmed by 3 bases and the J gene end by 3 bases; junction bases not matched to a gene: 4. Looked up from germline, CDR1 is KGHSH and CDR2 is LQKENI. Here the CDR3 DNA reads TGTGCCAGCTCACCGCTAACTAGCGAAGAGACCCAGTACTTC. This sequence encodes CASSPLTSEETQYF.

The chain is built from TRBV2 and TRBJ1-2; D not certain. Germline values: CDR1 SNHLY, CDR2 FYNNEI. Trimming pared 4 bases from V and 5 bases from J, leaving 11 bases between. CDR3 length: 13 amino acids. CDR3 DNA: TGTGCCAGCAGTGTGTCACCGTATTATGGCTACACCTTC. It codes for CASSVSPYYGYTF.

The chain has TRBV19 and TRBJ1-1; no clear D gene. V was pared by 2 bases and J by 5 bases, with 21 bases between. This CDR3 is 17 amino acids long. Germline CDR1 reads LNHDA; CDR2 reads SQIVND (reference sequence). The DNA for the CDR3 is TGTGCCAGTAGTATATTTTTTAAAGGCCCCGAGAGGACTGAAGCTTTCTTT. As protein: CASSIFFKGPERTEAFF.

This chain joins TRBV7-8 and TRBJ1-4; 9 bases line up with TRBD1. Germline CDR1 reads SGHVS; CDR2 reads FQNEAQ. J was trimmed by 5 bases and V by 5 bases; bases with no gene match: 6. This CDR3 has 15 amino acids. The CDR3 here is CASSIRQGVNEKLFF. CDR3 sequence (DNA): TGTGCCAGCAGCATCCGACAGGGGGTGAATGAAAAACTGTTTTTT.

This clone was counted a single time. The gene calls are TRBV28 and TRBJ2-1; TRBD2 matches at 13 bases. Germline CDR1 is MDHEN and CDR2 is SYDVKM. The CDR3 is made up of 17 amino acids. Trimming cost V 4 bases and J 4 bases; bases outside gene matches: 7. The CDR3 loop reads CASSSTSGRARYNEQFF. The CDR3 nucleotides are TGTGCCAGCAGTTCTACTAGCGGGAGGGCCCGGTACAATGAGCAGTTCTTC.